This is a list of T cell receptor beta chains from one sample in a study of blood T cell repertoires in COVID-19. Clones were sequenced by immunoSEQ multiplex PCR, and TCRdb holds only the in-frame ones, with some missing. In the table there are 65,000 to 75,000 clones, roughly 70% of which are singletons. The sample taken for sequencing was peripheral blood. All receptors come from a man in his 70s with acute or convalescent COVID-19. Each CDR3 is given with its conserved first and last residue. A D gene is named only where the DNA matches it firmly. Clone sizes are given selectively: once, few, many, or a class where the clone is expanded.

clone_size,v_call,j_call,d_call,cdr3_nt,cdr3_aa
.,TRBV7-9,TRBJ1-5,.,TGTGCCATACAGGACAGTAATCAGCCCCAGCATTTT,CAIQDSNQPQHF
.,TRBV18,TRBJ2-5,TRBD2,TGTGCCAGCTCACCACCTAGCGGGAGCGCCCAGTACTTC,CASSPPSGSAQYF
few,TRBV9,TRBJ1-1,.,TGTGCCAGCAGCGTAGTCGGGACACCGAACACTGAAGCTTTCTTT,CASSVVGTPNTEAFF
.,TRBV19,TRBJ1-5,.,TGTGCCAGTAGAGTTTTGAGTAGCAATCAGCCCCAGCATTTT,CASRVLSSNQPQHF
.,TRBV29-1,TRBJ1-2,TRBD1,TGCAGCGTCGAGGACAGGTTCCATGGCTACACCTTC,CSVEDRFHGYTF
.,TRBV6-5,TRBJ2-7,.,TGTGCCAGCAGACAGGGAAACGAGCAGTACTTC,CASRQGNEQYF
few,TRBV19,TRBJ1-1,.,TGTGCCAGTAGTATATCACACTCAGGGAAGAACACTGAAGCTTTCTTT,CASSISHSGKNTEAFF
.,TRBV5-1,TRBJ2-7,TRBD2,TGCGCCAGCAGCCTCCGACTAGCGGGAGGGAGCGAGCAGTACTTC,CASSLRLAGGSEQYF
.,TRBV9,TRBJ2-2,TRBD2,TGTGCCAGCAGCGTAGTGGGTAGCGGGATAGGGGAGCTGTTTTTT,CASSVVGSGIGELFF
.,TRBV24-1,TRBJ2-7,TRBD1,TGTGCCACCAGTGATTTTGAGGGACAGGGCTACGAGCAGTACTTC,CATSDFEGQGYEQYF
.,TRBV20-1,TRBJ2-2,TRBD2,TGCAGTGCTAGTCTATCCGGGACTAGCGGTACCGGGGAGCTGTTTTTT,CSASLSGTSGTGELFF
many,TRBV18,TRBJ1-1,.,TGTGCCAGCTCACCACCGGCGGGGAGCACTGAAGCTTTCTTT,CASSPPAGSTEAFF
.,TRBV27,TRBJ2-5,TRBD1,TGTGCCAGCAGCCCCTCCTGGGGGACAGAAGAGACCCAGTACTTC,CASSPSWGTEETQYF
.,TRBV19,TRBJ1-2,TRBD1,TGTGCCAGTAGTATAGACCGGGACAGGGGCTACCACACCTTC,CASSIDRDRGYHTF
once,TRBV4-2,TRBJ1-5,.,TGTGCCAGCAGCCAAGATTCGGGGGGAAGTCAGCCCCAGCATTTT,CASSQDSGGSQPQHF
.,TRBV19,TRBJ1-2,TRBD1,TGTGCCAGTAGTAGGAGGACAGGGGAAACTACTAACTATGGCTACACCTTC,CASSRRTGETTNYGYTF
.,TRBV9,TRBJ1-2,TRBD1,TGTGCCAGCAGCGCCGGGACAGGGGGGAGTAGTTATGGCTACACCTTC,CASSAGTGGSSYGYTF